These 18 T cell receptor beta chains came from one sample sequenced in a study of blood T cell repertoires in COVID-19. Measured with immunoSEQ multiplex PCR; TCRdb has only the in-frame clones, and not every one. In the table there are about 430,000 clones, over 75% of which are singletons. What was sequenced was PBMCs or T cells enriched from blood (not recorded which). The receptors come from a man aged 25-45 years who had recovered from COVID-19.

The chain employs TRBV9 and TRBJ1-1; possibly TRBD1 for D (6 bases). CDR1 is SGDLS and CDR2 is YYNGEE in the germline V gene. The CDR3 length is 13 residues. V shed 3 bases and J shed 4 bases, with 10 bases lying between them. Written as DNA, the CDR3 is TGTGCCAGCAGCGGAGACAGGCTCACTGAAGCTTTCTTT. Translation gives CASSGDRLTEAFF. Together with reference TRBV9 and TRBJ1-1, the CDR3 gives the full variable domain: DSGVTQTPKHLITATGQRVTLRCSPRSGDLSVYWYQQSLDQGLQFLIQYYNGEERAKGNILERFSAQQFPDLHSELNLSSLELGDSALYFCASSGDRLTEAFFGQGTRLTVV.

The CDR3 loop is CASRKLAGLTDTQYF. CDR3 DNA sequence: TGTGCCAGCAGGAAGCTAGCGGGCCTCACAGATACGCAGTATTTT. The chain combines TRBV5-5 with TRBJ2-3; 8 bases map to TRBD2. The V gene's germline CDR1 is SGHKS and CDR2 YYEKEE (reference sequence). The CDR3 covers 15 residues. V dropped 5 bases and J dropped 2; count of bases not matched to a gene: 7.

This chain connects TRBV5-4 to TRBJ2-2; the match to TRBD2 covers 11 bases. Germline V gene data show CDR1 as SGHNT and CDR2 as YYREEE (reference sequence). Unmatched junction bases numbered 9, after V lost 4 bases and J lost 4 bases. The CDR3 is 17 amino acids. The CDR3: CASSPGTSGQLTGELFF. The DNA of the CDR3 is TGTGCCAGCAGCCCCGGGACTAGCGGCCAACTCACCGGGGAGCTGTTTTTT.

The V gene is TRBV9, the J gene TRBJ1-1, with D hard to call. In germline, CDR1 is SGDLS, CDR2 YYNGEE. The germline V and J ends were trimmed by 3 bases and 7 bases, with 13 bases remaining between them. The CDR3 length is 13 residues. The CDR3 protein is CASSDATTNEAFF. DNA for the CDR3: TGTGCCAGCAGCGATGCCACAACCAATGAAGCTTTCTTT. The full variable domain, in which reference TRBV9 and TRBJ1-1 provide the parts outside the CDR3, is DSGVTQTPKHLITATGQRVTLRCSPRSGDLSVYWYQQSLDQGLQFLIQYYNGEERAKGNILERFSAQQFPDLHSELNLSSLELGDSALYFCASSDATTNEAFFGQGTRLTVV.

As regards this clone: Other nucleotide sequences from this sample produce the same CDR3. The chain links TRBV12-3 or TRBV12-4 to TRBJ1-2, with 7 bases aligning to TRBD1. Trimming removed 6 bases from V and 8 bases from J; junction bases left unmatched: 6. The CDR3 covers 12 residues. CDR3 amino acids: CASSLGGWGYTF. The CDR3, as DNA: TGTGCCAGCAGCCTAGGGGGCTGGGGCTACACCTTC.

The CDR3 loop reads CASSPGVGQYSNQPQHF. The CDR3 DNA reads TGTGCCAGCAGTCCTGGGGTGGGACAGTATAGCAATCAGCCCCAGCATTTT. V usage is TRBV27 and J usage is TRBJ1-5; TRBD1 matches 7 bases. V shed 5 bases, J shed 0 bases, and the junction held 10 bases outside the gene matches. Germline V gene data show CDR1 as MNHEY and CDR2 as SMNVEV (reference sequence). This CDR3 region has 17 residues.

CDR3 DNA: TGTGCCAGCAGTTTCTCAGCTGCGGACAGGGTTTGGGCCTATGGCTACACCTTC. Protein sequence: CASSFSAADRVWAYGYTF. The chain carries TRBV27 and TRBJ1-2, with 8 bases that match TRBD1. Germline CDR1 is MNHEY and CDR2 is SMNVEV (reference sequence). CDR3 length equals 18 residues. Unmatched junction bases numbered 16, after V lost 3 bases and J lost 4 bases.

This sequence joins TRBV11-2 and TRBJ2-7; TRBD1 aligns across 10 bases. Germline CDR1 is SGHAT and CDR2 is FQNNGV. CDR3 length: 15 residues. With V trimmed by 0 bases and J by 4 bases, 3 bases remained unmatched. CDR3: CASSLERTGGYEQYF. For the CDR3, the DNA is TGTGCCAGCAGCTTAGAAAGGACAGGGGGTTACGAGCAGTACTTC.

The CDR3 protein is CASTPGRTTDTQYF. CDR3 in DNA: TGTGCCAGTACCCCCGGGAGGACCACAGATACGCAGTATTTT. V and J are TRBV19 and TRBJ2-3; 7 bases agree with TRBD2. The length of the CDR3 is 14 residues. Germline-derived CDR1 and CDR2 are LNHDA and SQIVND (reference sequence). V lost 7 bases and J lost 2; bases outside the gene matches: 6.

V gene TRBV6-1 combines with J gene TRBJ2-7; tentative D call: TRBD2 (5 bases). The CDR3 is 13 amino acids. Germline assignment: CDR1 MNHNS and CDR2 SASEGT. Deletions cut 2 bases from V and 3 bases from J, with 8 bases between. CDR3 sequence: CASSEQGSYEQYF. CDR3 in DNA: TGTGCCAGCAGTGAACAAGGGAGCTACGAGCAGTACTTC.

The chain is built from TRBV15 and TRBJ1-1; TRBD1 aligns across 11 bases. V lost 3 bases and J lost 4; bases outside the gene matches: 4. The CDR3 runs 15 residues. CDR1 LNHNV and CDR2 YYDKDF come from the germline V gene (reference sequence). This CDR3 is CATSRAGTGGTEAFF. The CDR3, as DNA: TGTGCCACCAGCAGGGCCGGGACAGGGGGCACTGAAGCTTTCTTT. Full variable domain (rest looked up from reference TRBV15 and TRBJ1-1): DAMVIQNPRYQVTQFGKPVTLSCSQTLNHNVMYWYQQKSSQAPKLLFHYYDKDFNNEADTPDNFQSRRPNTSFCFLDIRSPGLGDTAMYLCATSRAGTGGTEAFFGQGTRLTVV.

This chain links TRBV29-1 with TRBJ2-3, with D uncertain. Trimming took 7 bases from V and 2 from J, leaving 13 bases between them. Germline loops: CDR1 SQVTM, CDR2 ANQGSEA. This CDR3 has 13 residues. Written as DNA, the CDR3 is TGCAGCGCCGGTCCTGCCCCCACAGATACGCAGTATTTT. It codes for CSAGPAPTDTQYF.

The chain uses TRBV27 and TRBJ2-7, with D possibly being TRBD1 (6 bases). CDR1 MNHEY and CDR2 SMNVEV come from the germline V gene (reference sequence). The length of the CDR3 is 15 residues. The ends were cut back, 3 bases at V and 2 bases at J, with 14 bases in the middle. The CDR3 DNA sequence: TGTGCCAGCAGTTTGATTGGACAGTCCCCCTACGAGCAGTACTTC. Translating gives CASSLIGQSPYEQYF.

The V call is TRBV7-4, the J call TRBJ2-7; TRBD1 aligns across 8 bases. The CDR3 is made up of 15 amino acids. V was pared by 1 base and J by 2 bases, with 4 bases of the junction left unmatched. CDR1 is SGHVT, CDR2 SQSDAQ, per germline. The CDR3 region is CASSLVRTGTYEQYF. CDR3 coding DNA: TGTGCCAGCAGCTTAGTCAGGACAGGGACCTACGAGCAGTACTTC.

The V call is TRBV6-6, the J call TRBJ2-7; the D is unclear. The CDR3 is 15 residues long. The V end was cut by 2 bases, the J end by 6 bases, with 17 bases between. Per germline, CDR1 MNHNY and CDR2 SVGAGI (reference sequence). CDR3 sequence reads: CASSYAQVPPSEQYF. As DNA, the CDR3 is TGTGCCAGCAGTTACGCTCAGGTGCCACCTTCCGAGCAGTACTTC.

DNA for the CDR3: TGTGCCAGCAGCAATACAGTAAACTATGGCTACACCTTC. Its translation is CASSNTVNYGYTF. J is TRBJ1-2 and V is TRBV28; D is unclear. V was pared by 6 bases and J by 2 bases, with 10 bases between. The germline CDR1 and CDR2 sequences are MDHEN and SYDVKM. This CDR3 is 13 amino acids long.

This clone was detected once. The chain links TRBV3-1 (or the pseudogene TRBV3-2) to TRBJ2-7, with D perhaps TRBD2 (6 bases). Germline-derived CDR1 and CDR2 are LGHDT and YNNKEL (reference sequence). This CDR3 contains 15 residues. Trimming stripped 1 base from V and 5 bases from J, with 15 bases between. As DNA, the CDR3 is TGTGCCAGCAGCCAAGGTGGAGGGCGGGTCCACGAGCAGTACTTC. Translating gives CASSQGGGRVHEQYF.

The J gene is TRBJ1-3, the V gene TRBV11-1; 7 bases match TRBD1. The length of the CDR3 is 14 residues. The germline V gene has CDR1 SGHAT and CDR2 FQDESV (reference sequence). J lost 4 bases, V lost 5 bases, and 5 bases had no gene match. The CDR3 protein is CASSDQTGGNTIYF. The CDR3 nucleotides are TGTGCCAGCAGCGACCAGACAGGGGGAAACACCATATATTTT.